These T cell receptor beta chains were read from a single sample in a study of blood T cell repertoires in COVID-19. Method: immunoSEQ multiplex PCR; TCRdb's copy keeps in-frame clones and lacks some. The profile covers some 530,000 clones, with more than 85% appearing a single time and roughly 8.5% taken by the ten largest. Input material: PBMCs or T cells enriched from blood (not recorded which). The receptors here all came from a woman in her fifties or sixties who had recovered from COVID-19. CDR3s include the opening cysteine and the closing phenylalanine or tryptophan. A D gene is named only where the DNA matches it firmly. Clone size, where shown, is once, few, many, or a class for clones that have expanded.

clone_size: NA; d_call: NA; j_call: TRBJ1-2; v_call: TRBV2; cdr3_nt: TGTGCCAGCACCGTCTATAACTATGGCTACACCTTC; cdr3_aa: CASTVYNYGYTF
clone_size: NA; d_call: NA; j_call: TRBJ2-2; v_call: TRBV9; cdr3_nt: TGTGCCAGCAGCTCCTCCCCGGCCGGGCGGGGGCGGACCGGGGAGCTGTTTTTT; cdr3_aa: CASSSSPAGRGRTGELFF
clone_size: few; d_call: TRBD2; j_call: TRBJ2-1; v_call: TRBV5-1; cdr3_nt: TGCGCCAGCAGCTTGTGGAGCGGGGTAAGCTCCTACAATGAGCAGTTCTTC; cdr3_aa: CASSLWSGVSSYNEQFF
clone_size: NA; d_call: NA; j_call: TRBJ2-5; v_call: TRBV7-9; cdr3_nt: TGTGCCAGCAGCTTAATTGGTCTAGGTGGAGAGACCCAGTACTTC; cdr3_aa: CASSLIGLGGETQYF
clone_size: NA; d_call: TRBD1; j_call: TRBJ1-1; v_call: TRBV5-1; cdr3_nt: TGCGCCAGCACCAAGGGACAGGGGGCTCGCCAAGGCACTGAAGCTTTCTTT; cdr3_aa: CASTKGQGARQGTEAFF
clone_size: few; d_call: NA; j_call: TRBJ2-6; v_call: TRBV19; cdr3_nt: TGTGCCAGTACCAGGGAGGGGGAAGGGGCCAACGTCCTGACTTTC; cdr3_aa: CASTREGEGANVLTF
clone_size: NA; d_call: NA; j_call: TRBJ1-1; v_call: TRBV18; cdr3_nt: TGTGCCAGCTCTCCAGTCGGTTCTGGCGCGGTCACTGAAGCTTTCTTT; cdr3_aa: CASSPVGSGAVTEAFF
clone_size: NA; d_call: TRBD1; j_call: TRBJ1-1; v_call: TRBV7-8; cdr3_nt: TGTGCCAGCAGCTTAGTTGGGACAGGGGATACTGAAGCTTTCTTT; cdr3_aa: CASSLVGTGDTEAFF
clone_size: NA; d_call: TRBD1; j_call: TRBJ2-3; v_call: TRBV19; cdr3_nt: TGTGCCAGTAGTATAGGGACAGGGACCACAGATACGCAGTATTTT; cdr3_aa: CASSIGTGTTDTQYF
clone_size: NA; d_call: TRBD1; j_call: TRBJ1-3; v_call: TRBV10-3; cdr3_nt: TGTGCCATCAGGGAAGGACAGGGGGCCGGAAACACCATATATTTT; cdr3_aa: CAIREGQGAGNTIYF
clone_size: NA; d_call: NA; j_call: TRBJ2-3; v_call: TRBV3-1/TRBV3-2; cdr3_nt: TGTGCCAGCAGCCAAAGGAGAGATACGCAGTATTTT; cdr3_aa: CASSQRRDTQYF
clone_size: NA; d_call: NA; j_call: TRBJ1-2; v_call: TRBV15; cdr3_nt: TGTGCCACCAGCAGAGATGTGTCTGGGGGCACCTATGGCTACACCTTC; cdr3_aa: CATSRDVSGGTYGYTF
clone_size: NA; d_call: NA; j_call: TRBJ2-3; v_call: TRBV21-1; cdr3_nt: TGTGCCAGCAGCGACCGTAGCGGGGGGGCCACAGATACGCAGTATTTT; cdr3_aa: CASSDRSGGATDTQYF
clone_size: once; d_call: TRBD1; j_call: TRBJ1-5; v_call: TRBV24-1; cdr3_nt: TGTGCCACCAGTGCACAAGGGCAGGGGGTCAATCAGCCCCAGCATTTT; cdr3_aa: CATSAQGQGVNQPQHF
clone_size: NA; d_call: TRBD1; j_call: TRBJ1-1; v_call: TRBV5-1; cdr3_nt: TGCGCCAGCAGCCCCCGACAGGGAGCGAACACTGAAGCTTTCTTT; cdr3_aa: CASSPRQGANTEAFF
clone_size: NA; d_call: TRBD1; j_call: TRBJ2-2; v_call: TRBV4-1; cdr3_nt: TGCGCCAGCAGCTTCCCCTCCCGGGACAGGGGGCGGAACACCGGGGAGCTGTTTTTT; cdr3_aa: CASSFPSRDRGRNTGELFF
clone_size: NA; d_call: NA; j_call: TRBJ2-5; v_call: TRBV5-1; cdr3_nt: TGCGCCAGCAGCACCGACTCCCAGGGGGAGACCCAGTACTTC; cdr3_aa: CASSTDSQGETQYF
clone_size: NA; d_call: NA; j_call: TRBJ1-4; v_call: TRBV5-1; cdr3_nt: TGCGCCAGCAGCTTAGCGGGGCCTGCAGAAAAACTGTTTTTT; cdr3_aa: CASSLAGPAEKLFF
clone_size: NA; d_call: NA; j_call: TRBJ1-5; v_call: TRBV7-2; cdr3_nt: TGTGCCAGCAGCCTCTCGGGTAATCAGCCCCAGCATTTT; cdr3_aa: CASSLSGNQPQHF
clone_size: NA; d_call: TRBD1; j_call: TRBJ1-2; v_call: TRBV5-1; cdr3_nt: TGCGCCAGCAGCTTACAGGGGCCGCGGGATGGCTACACCTTC; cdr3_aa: CASSLQGPRDGYTF
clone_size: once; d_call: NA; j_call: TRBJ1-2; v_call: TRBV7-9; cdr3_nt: TGTGCCAGCAGCTTAAAGGAGGGATCGAACTATGGCTACACCTTC; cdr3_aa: CASSLKEGSNYGYTF
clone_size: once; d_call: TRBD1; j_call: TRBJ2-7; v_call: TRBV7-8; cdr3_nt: TGTGCCAGCAGCTTAGGGACAGGGGGGGCCTACGAGCAGTACTTC; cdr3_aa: CASSLGTGGAYEQYF
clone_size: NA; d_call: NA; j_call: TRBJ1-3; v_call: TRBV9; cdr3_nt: TGTGCCAGCAGCGTAGGAGGGGGCTCTGGAAACACCATATATTTT; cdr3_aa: CASSVGGGSGNTIYF
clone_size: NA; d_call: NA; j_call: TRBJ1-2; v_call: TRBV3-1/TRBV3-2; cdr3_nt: TGTGCCAGCACCGACAGGTTTGAGGGTGGCTACACCTTC; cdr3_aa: CASTDRFEGGYTF
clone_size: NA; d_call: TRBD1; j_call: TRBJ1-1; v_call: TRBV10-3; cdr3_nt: TGTGCCACTGAACAGGGGGCGAGGACTGAAGCTTTCTTT; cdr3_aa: CATEQGARTEAFF
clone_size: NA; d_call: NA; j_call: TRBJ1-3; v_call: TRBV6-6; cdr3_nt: TGTGCCAGCACTAAACAGGGTCCCGTCTCTGGAAACACCATATATTTT; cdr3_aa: CASTKQGPVSGNTIYF
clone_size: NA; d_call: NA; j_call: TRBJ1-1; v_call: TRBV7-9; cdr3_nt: TGTGCCAGCAGCACGGGCGGGCCTGAAGCTTTCTTT; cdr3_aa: CASSTGGPEAFF
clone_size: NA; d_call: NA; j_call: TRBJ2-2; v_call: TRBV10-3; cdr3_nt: TGTGCCATCAGTGAGTCGAGGGGGAGCACCGGGGAGCTGTTTTTT; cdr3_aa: CAISESRGSTGELFF
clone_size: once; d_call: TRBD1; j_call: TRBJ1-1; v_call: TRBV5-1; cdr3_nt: TGCGCCAGCAGCTTCTTAGGACAGGGCGACACTGAAGCTTTCTTT; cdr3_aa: CASSFLGQGDTEAFF
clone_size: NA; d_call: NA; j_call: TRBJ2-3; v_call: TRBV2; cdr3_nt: TGTGCCAGCAGTACCAGGACATCCCAACATGACACAGATACGCAGTATTTT; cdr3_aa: CASSTRTSQHDTDTQYF
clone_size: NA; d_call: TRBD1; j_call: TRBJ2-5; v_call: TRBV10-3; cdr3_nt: TGTGCCATCAGTGAGTTGGGGACAGGTACCCAGTACTTC; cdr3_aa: CAISELGTGTQYF
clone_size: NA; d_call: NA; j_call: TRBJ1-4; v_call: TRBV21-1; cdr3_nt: TGTGCCAGCAGCAAAGGGGGTTGGGACAGGGGAGTAAAACTGTTTTTT; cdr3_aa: CASSKGGWDRGVKLFF
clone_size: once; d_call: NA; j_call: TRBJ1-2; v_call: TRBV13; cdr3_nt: TGTGCCAGCAGCAGACGTGGGGGGGCTAGGACTGGCTACACCTTC; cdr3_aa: CASSRRGGARTGYTF
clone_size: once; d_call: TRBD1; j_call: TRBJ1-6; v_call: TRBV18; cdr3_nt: TGTGCCAGCTCACCACCGGGACAGAGCTCCTATAATTCACCCCTCCACTTT; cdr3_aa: CASSPPGQSSYNSPLHF
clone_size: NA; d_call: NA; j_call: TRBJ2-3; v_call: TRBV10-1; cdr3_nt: TGCGCCAGCAGTGAGTCAAGGGGAAGCAGCACAGATACGCAGTATTTT; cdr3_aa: CASSESRGSSTDTQYF
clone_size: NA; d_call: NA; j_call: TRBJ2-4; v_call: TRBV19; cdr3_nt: TGTGCCAGTAGTATCGCCGGGGGAGCCAAAAACATTCAGTACTTC; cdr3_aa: CASSIAGGAKNIQYF
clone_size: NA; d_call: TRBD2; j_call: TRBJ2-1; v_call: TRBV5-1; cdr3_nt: TGCGCCAGCAGCTTGGCTAGCGGGGGGTTGAATGAGCAGTTCTTC; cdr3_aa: CASSLASGGLNEQFF
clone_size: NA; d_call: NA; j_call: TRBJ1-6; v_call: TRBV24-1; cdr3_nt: TGTGCCACCAGTGATTCAGGGTTCAGTTCACCCCTCCACTTT; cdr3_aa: CATSDSGFSSPLHF
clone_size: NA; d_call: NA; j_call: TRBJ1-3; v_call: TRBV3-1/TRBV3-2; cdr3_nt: TGTGCCAGCAGCCAAGATCGGAGCTCTGGAAACACCATATATTTT; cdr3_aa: CASSQDRSSGNTIYF
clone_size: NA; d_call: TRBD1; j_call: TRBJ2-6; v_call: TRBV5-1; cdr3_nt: TGCGCCAGCAGCGCTGGGACAGGGTTTTCTGGGGCCAACGTCCTGACTTTC; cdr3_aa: CASSAGTGFSGANVLTF
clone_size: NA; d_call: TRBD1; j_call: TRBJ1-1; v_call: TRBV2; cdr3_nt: TGTGCCAGCAGTGAAGCGCTTCAGGCAGGGGGCACTGAAGCTTTCTTT; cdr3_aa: CASSEALQAGGTEAFF
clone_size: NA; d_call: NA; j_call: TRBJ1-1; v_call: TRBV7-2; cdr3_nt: TGTGCCAGCAGCTTAAGGGGGAACACTGAAGCTTTCTTT; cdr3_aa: CASSLRGNTEAFF
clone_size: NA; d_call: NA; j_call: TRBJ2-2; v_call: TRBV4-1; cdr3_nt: TGCGCCAGCAGCCAAGTACCGGGGGGCGACACCGGGGAGCTGTTTTTT; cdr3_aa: CASSQVPGGDTGELFF
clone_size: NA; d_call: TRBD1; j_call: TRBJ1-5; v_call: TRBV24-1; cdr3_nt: TGTGCCACCAGTGATCCCGGACAGGGAAGCAATCAGCCCCAGCATTTT; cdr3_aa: CATSDPGQGSNQPQHF
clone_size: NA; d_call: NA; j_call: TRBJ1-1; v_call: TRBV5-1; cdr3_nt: TGCGCCAGCAGCTTGGGAGCGATGAACACTGAAGCTTTCTTT; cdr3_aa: CASSLGAMNTEAFF
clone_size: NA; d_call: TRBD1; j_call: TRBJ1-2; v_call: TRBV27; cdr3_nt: TGTGCCAGCAGTGACAGGGGAAATAACTATGGCTACACCTTC; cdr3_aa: CASSDRGNNYGYTF
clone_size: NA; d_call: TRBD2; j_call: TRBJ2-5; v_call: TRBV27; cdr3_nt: TGTGCCAGCAGCCTTACCCCCGGCGGGGGGGCTAGAGAGACCCAGTACTTC; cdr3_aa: CASSLTPGGGARETQYF
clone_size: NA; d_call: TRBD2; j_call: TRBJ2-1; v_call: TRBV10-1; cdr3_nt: TGCGCCAGCAGCACCGGGACTAGCGTCAATGAGCAGTTCTTC; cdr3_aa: CASSTGTSVNEQFF
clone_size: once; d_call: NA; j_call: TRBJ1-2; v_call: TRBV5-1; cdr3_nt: TGCGCCAGCAGCCACAGGGAAGGGGGCTACACCTTC; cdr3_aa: CASSHREGGYTF
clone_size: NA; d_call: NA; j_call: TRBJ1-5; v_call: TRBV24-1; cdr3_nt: TGTGCCACCAGCAGGGGTCCGACGGAGCCCCAGCATTTT; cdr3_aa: CATSRGPTEPQHF
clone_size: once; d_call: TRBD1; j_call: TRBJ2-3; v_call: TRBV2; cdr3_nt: TGTGCCAGCAGAGACAGGACAGGGACAGATACGCAGTATTTT; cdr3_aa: CASRDRTGTDTQYF
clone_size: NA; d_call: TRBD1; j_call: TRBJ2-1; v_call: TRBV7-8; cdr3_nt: TGTGCCAGCAGCTTACGAACAGGGGGCCGCTCCTACAATGAGCAGTTCTTC; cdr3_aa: CASSLRTGGRSYNEQFF
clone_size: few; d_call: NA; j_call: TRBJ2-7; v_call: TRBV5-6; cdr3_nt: TGTGCCAGCTTGACGGGTACGGGTACTCTGAGGGAGCAGTACTTC; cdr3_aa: CASLTGTGTLREQYF
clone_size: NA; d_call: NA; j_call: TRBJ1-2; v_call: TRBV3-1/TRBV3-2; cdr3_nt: TGTGCCAGCAGCCGGAGACAGAGCTATGGCTACACCTTC; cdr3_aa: CASSRRQSYGYTF
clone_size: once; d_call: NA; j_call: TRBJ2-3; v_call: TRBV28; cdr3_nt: TGTGCCAGCAGCAGGGACAACACAGATACGCAGTATTTT; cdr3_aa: CASSRDNTDTQYF
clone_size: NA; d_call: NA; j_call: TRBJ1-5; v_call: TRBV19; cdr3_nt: TGTGCCAGTAGTCCCGAGAGGGTCTATCAGCCCCAGCATTTT; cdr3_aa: CASSPERVYQPQHF
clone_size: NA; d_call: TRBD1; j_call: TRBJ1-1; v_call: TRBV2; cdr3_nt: TGTGCCAGCAGTAGGACAGGGTCAAACACTGAAGCTTTCTTT; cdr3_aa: CASSRTGSNTEAFF